The 18 T cell receptor beta chains below were found in one sample sequenced in a study of blood T cell repertoires in COVID-19. This table comes from immunoSEQ multiplex PCR, and its TCRdb copy is limited to in-frame clones, with some not included. The sample yields around 41,000 clones, around 90% seen once. Material: peripheral blood. Every receptor here comes from an elderly woman with active COVID-19.

The chain employs TRBV6-2 or TRBV6-3 and TRBJ1-4, with TRBD1 matching over 7 bases. The V gene's germline CDR1 is MNHEY and CDR2 SVGEGT. Trimming cost V 5 bases and J 0 bases; bases outside gene matches: 0. CDR3 length: 14 residues. DNA of the CDR3: TGTGCCAGCAGTGGGACAGCAACTAATGAAAAACTGTTTTTT. It is translated as CASSGTATNEKLFF.

J is TRBJ2-5 and V is TRBV5-8; D might be TRBD1 (7 bases). The length of the CDR3 is 15 residues. V lost 4 bases to trimming and J lost 5 bases, with 18 bases between them. Germline lookup yields CDR1 SGHTS and CDR2 YDEGEE. The CDR3: CASSKGQPGGETQYF. In nucleotides, the CDR3 is TGTGCCAGCAGCAAGGGACAGCCAGGGGGGGAGACCCAGTACTTC.

This rearrangement joins TRBV5-6 to TRBJ2-3; TRBD2 is a possible D gene (5 bases). V was pared by 5 bases and J by 5 bases, with 15 bases between. CDR3 length equals 14 residues. Looked up from germline, CDR1 is SGHDT and CDR2 is YYEEEE. The CDR3 is CASSGRGYRDTQYF. The DNA of the CDR3 is TGTGCCAGCAGTGGACGGGGATATAGAGATACGCAGTATTTT.

The V and J genes are TRBV28 and TRBJ1-1; D not certain. Trimming took 1 base from V and 7 from J, leaving 7 bases between them. The germline V gene has CDR1 MDHEN and CDR2 SYDVKM. This CDR3 has 12 residues. The CDR3 DNA reads TGTGCCAGCAGTTTATTAGCGGATGAAGCTTTCTTT. It is translated as CASSLLADEAFF.

The chain couples TRBV24-1 to TRBJ2-3; 7 nucleotides agree with TRBD2. Germline lookup yields CDR1 KGHDR and CDR2 SFDVKD. The V segment lost 3 bases and the J segment 5 bases; nucleotides outside the gene matches: 13. The CDR3 is made up of 17 amino acids. In DNA form, the CDR3 reads TGTGCCACCAGTGATCCGTCGGGGGGAGCTTGGGGAGATACGCAGTATTTT. Translated: CATSDPSGGAWGDTQYF.

The chain combines TRBV29-1 with TRBJ2-7; D possibly corresponds to TRBD1 (6 bases). CDR1 is SQVTM and CDR2 is ANQGSEA in the germline V gene. The CDR3 has 13 residues. V lost 5 bases, J lost 3 bases, and 14 bases lay in between. The DNA of the CDR3 is TGCAGCGTTTCCAAGACAGGAAGCTACGAGCAGTACTTC. It yields the protein CSVSKTGSYEQYF.

The chain recombines TRBV28 with TRBJ2-3, with 7 bases fitting TRBD1. V lost 3 bases and J lost 0; bases outside the gene matches: 3. CDR1 is MDHEN and CDR2 is SYDVKM in the germline V gene. The CDR3 contains 15 residues. The CDR3 nucleotides read TGTGCCAGCAGTTTGCCCAGGGGGAGCACAGATACGCAGTATTTT. This gives the protein CASSLPRGSTDTQYF. Complete variable domain (other parts from reference TRBV28 and TRBJ2-3): DVKVTQSSRYLVKRTGEKVFLECVQDMDHENMFWYRQDPGLGLRLIYFSYDVKMKEKGDIPEGYSVSREKKERFSLILESASTNQTSMYLCASSLPRGSTDTQYFGPGTRLTVL.

The genes are TRBV5-8 and TRBJ1-1; 7 bases line up with TRBD1. Trimming took 1 base from V and 4 from J; bases not matched to a gene: 1. The CDR3 is made up of 13 amino acids. Germline CDR1 is SGHTS and CDR2 is YDEGEE. The DNA of the CDR3 is TGTGCCAGCAGCTTGAACAGGGGCACTGAAGCTTTCTTT. Translating gives CASSLNRGTEAFF.

The rearrangement links TRBV19 to TRBJ2-5; 10 positions agree with TRBD2. The trim removed 2 bases at V and 2 bases at J, leaving 2 bases unmatched. This CDR3 has 15 residues. CDR1 and CDR2 (germline): LNHDA, SQIVND (reference sequence). The CDR3 here is CASSILAGAQETQYF. CDR3 bases: TGTGCCAGTAGTATACTAGCGGGGGCGCAAGAGACCCAGTACTTC.

This rearrangement joins TRBV5-5 to TRBJ2-2; 7 bases align to TRBD1. CDR1 and CDR2 (germline): SGHKS, YYEKEE (reference sequence). J gave up 1 base and V 6 bases, and 6 bases lay outside the gene matches. The CDR3 consists of 15 residues. Here the CDR3 DNA reads TGTGCCAGCACCCCCGGGACAGTGAACACCGGGGAGCTGTTTTTT. Its protein is CASTPGTVNTGELFF.

The V call is TRBV9, the J call TRBJ2-3, with D possibly being TRBD1 (6 bases). Germline V gene data show CDR1 as SGDLS and CDR2 as YYNGEE. V was shortened by 0 bases and J by 2 bases, with 10 bases between the two germline ends. The CDR3 covers 15 residues. The CDR3 nucleotides are TGTGCCAGCAGCGTAGCAGGGGTAAACACAGATACGCAGTATTTT. It translates to CASSVAGVNTDTQYF.

This sequence joins TRBV28 and TRBJ2-1, with 7 bases that match TRBD2. Trimming removed 3 bases from V and 7 bases from J; junction bases left unmatched: 9. Looked up from germline, CDR1 is MDHEN and CDR2 is SYDVKM. The CDR3 length is 15 residues. CDR3 nucleotide sequence: TGTGCCAGCAGTTTCACCGGGAAAGCGGGAAATGAGCAGTTCTTC. Protein sequence: CASSFTGKAGNEQFF.

The chain joins TRBV5-8 to TRBJ2-7; a weak D match, TRBD2 (5 bases). The germline V gene encodes CDR1 SGHTS and CDR2 YDEGEE. The CDR3 contains 13 residues. The V end lost 0 bases, the J end lost 3 bases, and 7 bases lay between the germline ends. The CDR3 nucleotides are TGTGCCAGCAGCTTGGGGACTTTCTACGAGCAGTACTTC. This encodes CASSLGTFYEQYF.

This chain connects TRBV28 to TRBJ1-2, with 10 bases that match TRBD1. Germline assignment: CDR1 MDHEN and CDR2 SYDVKM. V was pared by 6 bases and J by 3 bases, with 10 bases of the junction left unmatched. This CDR3 is built from 16 residues. This CDR3 is CASSLPRQGAHYGYTF. CDR3 bases: TGTGCCAGCAGCCTTCCCAGACAGGGGGCCCACTATGGCTACACCTTC.

The V and J genes are TRBV5-1 and TRBJ1-1; D gene ambiguous. The germline gives CDR1 SGHRS, CDR2 YFSETQ. The CDR3 loop spans 13 amino acids. The germline V and J ends were trimmed by 1 base and 11 bases, with 15 bases remaining between them. The CDR3 nucleotides read TGCGCCAGCAGCTTGCGCGGGCTTTCACTGGCTTTCTTT. Translated: CASSLRGLSLAFF.

This clone was recorded only once. This CDR3 is also generated by other DNA sequences in the sample. The chain has TRBV7-2 and TRBJ2-1; 9 nucleotides match TRBD2. Trimming removed 3 bases from V and 4 bases from J; junction bases left unmatched: 4. The germline CDR1 and CDR2 sequences are SGHTA and FQGNSA. This CDR3 is 15 amino acids long. DNA of the CDR3: TGTGCCAGCAGCTTTACTAGCGGGCCTTACAATGAGCAGTTCTTC. Amino acids: CASSFTSGPYNEQFF.

The chain is built from TRBV6-2 or TRBV6-3 and TRBJ2-5; 8 bases fit TRBD1. With V trimmed by 2 bases and J by 3 bases, 2 bases remained unmatched. Germline assignment: CDR1 MNHEY and CDR2 SVGEGT. The CDR3 covers 14 residues. The CDR3 protein is CASSYLTGEETQYF. The CDR3, as DNA: TGTGCCAGCAGTTACCTGACAGGGGAAGAGACCCAGTACTTC.

This chain connects TRBV6-2 or TRBV6-3 to TRBJ1-2, with TRBD1 matching 10 bases. CDR3 length: 15 residues. The V gene end was trimmed by 5 bases and the J gene end by 6 bases; junction bases not matched to a gene: 9. The germline CDR1 and CDR2 sequences are MNHEY and SVGEGT. The CDR3 DNA is TGTGCCAGCAGTAAGCCGGGACAGGGGATTGATGGCTACACCTTC. This translates into CASSKPGQGIDGYTF.